These 15 T cell receptor beta chains were all obtained from the same sample, sequenced in a study of T cell responses to AZD1222 COVID-19 vaccine. Assay used: immunoSEQ multiplex PCR; TCRdb lists only in-frame clones, some missing. Of about 60,000 clones listed, 84% were seen once; the top ten hold around 6.6%. Here the sequenced sample was peripheral blood, taken on day 0 of AZD1222 vaccination. These receptors were taken from an adult in good health.

Only one count was recorded for this clone. V usage is TRBV7-8 and J usage is TRBJ1-2; D possibly corresponds to TRBD1 (5 bases). The CDR3 is 13 residues long. Germline V gene sequence: CDR1 SGHVS, CDR2 FQNEAQ. Trimming cost V 5 bases and J 2 bases, with 9 bases left between them. The CDR3 sequence is CASSRPGNYGYTF. The CDR3 nucleotides are TGTGCCAGCAGCCGTCCAGGGAACTATGGCTACACCTTC.

The chain is built from TRBV19 and TRBJ2-1, with 7 bases aligning to TRBD2. Germline V gene sequence: CDR1 LNHDA, CDR2 SQIVND (reference sequence). J lost 10 bases, V lost 3 bases, and 15 bases had no gene match. The CDR3 sequence is 16 residues long. In DNA form, the CDR3 reads TGTGCCAGTAGTATCAATCGGGGGGTCCTTCTTACGGAGCAGTTCTTC. Translated: CASSINRGVLLTEQFF.

The chain recombines TRBV6-2 or TRBV6-3 with TRBJ1-4, with TRBD1 as a possible D gene (6 bases). Germline CDR1 reads MNHEY; CDR2 reads SVGEGT. This CDR3 comprises 14 residues. V was clipped by 6 bases and J by 4 bases, with 12 bases between them. CDR3: CASSRTALNEKLFF. Written as DNA, the CDR3 is TGTGCCAGCAGCAGGACAGCGCTTAATGAAAAACTGTTTTTT.

The CDR3 region has the DNA TGTGCCAGCAGCTTATCAGCCGCCCAAGAGACCCAGTACTTC. Residues: CASSLSAAQETQYF. V usage is TRBV7-2 and J usage is TRBJ2-5; no definite D call. Germline loops: CDR1 SGHTA, CDR2 FQGNSA. The CDR3 is 14 residues long. With 2 bases removed from V and 1 base from J, the gap between germline ends came to 8 bases.

The gene calls are TRBV7-9 and TRBJ1-2, with a possible D match to TRBD1 (5 bases). Germline V gene sequence: CDR1 SEHNR, CDR2 FQNEAQ (reference sequence). The CDR3 covers 14 residues. V lost 7 bases, J lost 5 bases, and 17 bases lay in between. In nucleotides, the CDR3 is TGTGCCAGCACCCCGGGGGGGGTAGAGTATGGCTACACCTTC. The encoded protein is CASTPGGVEYGYTF.

This clone showed up just a few times. The chain employs TRBV19 and TRBJ1-3; D uncertain. This CDR3 is 15 amino acids long. Trimming pared 3 bases from V and 2 bases from J, leaving 11 bases between. The germline gives CDR1 LNHDA, CDR2 SQIVND (reference sequence). The CDR3, as DNA: TGTGCCAGTAGTATTGGCCACGGGCCTGGAAACACCATATATTTT. Translation gives CASSIGHGPGNTIYF.

This chain links TRBV7-6 with TRBJ1-6, with 9 bases aligning to TRBD1. CDR1 and CDR2 from the germline V gene are SGHVS and FNYEAQ. The V gene end was trimmed by 4 bases and the J gene end by 10 bases; junction bases not matched to a gene: 8. The CDR3 loop spans 15 amino acids. The CDR3 region has the DNA TGTGCCAGCAGCTCTGGGACAGGGCGAGCATCACCCCTCCACTTT. Encoded protein: CASSSGTGRASPLHF.

This rearrangement joins TRBV4-3 to TRBJ1-1; D ambiguous. Germline V gives CDR1 LGHNA, CDR2 YSLEER. V was pared by 3 bases and J by 1 base, with 21 bases between. The CDR3 has 18 residues. The CDR3 bases are TGCGCCAGCAGCCAGGAACCCGCGGCGCGGGTACAGAACACTGAAGCTTTCTTT. It codes for CASSQEPAARVQNTEAFF.

This clone was seen more than once but under ten times. This rearrangement joins TRBV3-1 (or the pseudogene TRBV3-2) to TRBJ1-3; the D gene is possibly TRBD1 (5 bases). The length of the CDR3 is 15 residues. Trimming removed 1 base at V and 3 bases at J, with 10 bases between. Germline assignment: CDR1 LGHDT and CDR2 YNNKEL (reference sequence). The CDR3 sequence is CASSQGGVGGNTIYF. The CDR3, as DNA: TGTGCCAGCAGCCAAGGAGGGGTAGGTGGAAACACCATATATTTT.

This clone was counted between two and nine times. The chain employs TRBV19 and TRBJ1-5; D call uncertain. The V and J ends lost 6 bases and 1 base respectively, with 10 bases between them. The CDR3 is 14 amino acids. The germline CDR1 and CDR2 sequences are LNHDA and SQIVND (reference sequence). CDR3 in amino acids: CASSFRRSNQPQHF. CDR3 coding DNA: TGTGCCAGTAGCTTCCGGAGGAGCAATCAGCCCCAGCATTTT.

V and J are TRBV9 and TRBJ2-7; 7 bases fit TRBD2. CDR1 is SGDLS and CDR2 is YYNGEE in the germline V gene. V lost 0 bases, J lost 4 bases, and 7 bases stayed unmatched. This CDR3 region has 15 residues. CDR3 sequence: CASSVGGAGLYEQYF. CDR3 coding DNA: TGTGCCAGCAGCGTAGGGGGAGCGGGGCTATACGAGCAGTACTTC.

V usage is TRBV5-4 and J usage is TRBJ2-3, with a weak D call TRBD2 (5 bases). The germline CDR1 and CDR2 sequences are SGHNT and YYREEE (reference sequence). V was shortened by 4 bases and J by 4 bases, with 13 bases between the two germline ends. This CDR3 has 14 amino acids. CDR3 in DNA: TGTGCCAGCAGCCCCGAGGGTGAGGCAGATACGCAGTATTTT. Protein product: CASSPEGEADTQYF.

The V call is TRBV30, the J call TRBJ2-3; no clear D. Looked up from germline, CDR1 is GTSNPN and CDR2 is SVGIG (reference sequence). The CDR3 length is 15 residues. V lost 3 bases to trimming and J lost 4 bases, with 17 bases between them. The CDR3 protein is CAWRVRWKFPDTQYF. In DNA, the CDR3 is TGTGCCTGGAGGGTTCGGTGGAAGTTCCCAGATACGCAGTATTTT.

This clone appeared a single time. The chain combines TRBV6-1 with TRBJ1-2; D is perhaps TRBD1 (5 bases). Germline CDR1 MNHNS, CDR2 SASEGT. The CDR3 has 16 residues. Trimming pared 3 bases from V and 5 bases from J, leaving 19 bases between. DNA of the CDR3: TGTGCCAGCAGTGATCAACTCGGGGCACTTACGTATGGCTACACCTTC. This translates into CASSDQLGALTYGYTF.

The chain carries TRBV5-1 and TRBJ1-1, with D maybe TRBD1 (5 bases). The CDR3 consists of 14 residues. Germline CDR1 SGHRS, CDR2 YFSETQ. V dropped 5 bases and J dropped 1 base, with 12 bases sitting between them. CDR3 nucleotides: TGCGCCAGCAGGAAGGTCGGGGGGAACACTGAAGCTTTCTTT. It codes for CASRKVGGNTEAFF.